This TCR beta chain came from a study of PD-1 blockade in classical Hodgkin lymphoma. CDR1 MNHEY and CDR2 SVGAGI come from the germline V gene. This CDR3 spans 14 amino acids. V was clipped by 0 bases and J by 3 bases, with 9 bases between them. As concerns this clone: Its antigen is still unknown.

As for time point: cycle 4 day 1 (C4D1), after 6 weeks of nivolumab. All the patients suffered relapse after autologous stem cell transplantation, and brentuximab vedotin exposure differed. Profiled with immunoSEQ multiplex PCR; TCRdb holds only in-frame clones, not every one. The sample holds tens of thousands of clones, 69% seen once. Broader study findings: What caused the repertoire differences, perhaps disease activity or prior therapy, remains undefined.

This chain joins TRBV6-5 and TRBJ2-7; no firm D call. This receptor was identified in a human donor with classical Hodgkin lymphoma. The sample in question was peripheral blood mononuclear cells (PBMCs), obtained before the fourth cycle of nivolumab. The CDR3 here is CASSYSKGVYEQYF. The CDR3 DNA sequence: TGTGCCAGCAGTTACTCGAAGGGCGTCTACGAGCAGTACTTC.